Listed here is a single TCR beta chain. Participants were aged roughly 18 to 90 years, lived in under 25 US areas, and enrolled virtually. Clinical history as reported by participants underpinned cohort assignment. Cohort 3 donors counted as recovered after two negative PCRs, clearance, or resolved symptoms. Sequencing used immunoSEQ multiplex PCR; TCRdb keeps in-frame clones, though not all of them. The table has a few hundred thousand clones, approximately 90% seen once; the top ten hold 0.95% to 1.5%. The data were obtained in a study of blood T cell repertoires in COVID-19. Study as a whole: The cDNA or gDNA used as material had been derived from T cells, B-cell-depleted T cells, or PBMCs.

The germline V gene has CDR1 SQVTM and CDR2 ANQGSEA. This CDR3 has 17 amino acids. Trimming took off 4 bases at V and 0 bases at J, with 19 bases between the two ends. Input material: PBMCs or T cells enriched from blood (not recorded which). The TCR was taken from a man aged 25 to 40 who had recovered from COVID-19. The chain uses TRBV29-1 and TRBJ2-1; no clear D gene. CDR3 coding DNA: TGCAGCGTTGTGGCAGAAAATAGCCGAAGCTCCTACAATGAGCAGTTCTTC. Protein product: CSVVAENSRSSYNEQFF.